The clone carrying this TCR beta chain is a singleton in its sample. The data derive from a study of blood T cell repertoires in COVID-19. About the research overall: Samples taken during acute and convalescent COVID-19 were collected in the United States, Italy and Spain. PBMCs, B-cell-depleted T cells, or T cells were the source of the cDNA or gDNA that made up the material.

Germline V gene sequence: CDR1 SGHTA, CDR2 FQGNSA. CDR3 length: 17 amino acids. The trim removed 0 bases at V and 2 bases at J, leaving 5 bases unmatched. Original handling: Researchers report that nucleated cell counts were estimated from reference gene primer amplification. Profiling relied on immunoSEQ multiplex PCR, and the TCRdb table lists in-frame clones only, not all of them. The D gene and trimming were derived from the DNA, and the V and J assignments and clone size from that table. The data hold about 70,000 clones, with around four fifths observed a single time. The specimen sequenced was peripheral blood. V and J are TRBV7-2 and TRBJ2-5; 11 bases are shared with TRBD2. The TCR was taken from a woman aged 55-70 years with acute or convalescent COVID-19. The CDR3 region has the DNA TGTGCCAGCAGCTTAGCGCACACTAGCGGGGGTCAAGAGACCCAGTACTTC. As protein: CASSLAHTSGGQETQYF. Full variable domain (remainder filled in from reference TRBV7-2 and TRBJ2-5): GAGVSQSPSNKVTEKGKDVELRCDPISGHTALYWYRQSLGQGLEFLIYFQGNSAPDKSGLPSDRFSAERTGGSVSTLTIQRTQQEDSAVYLCASSLAHTSGGQETQYFGPGTRLLVL.